This note documents a single TCR beta chain sequence. This sample is drawn from a study of OX40 agonist ivuxolimab in advanced cancers. Study background: Patients' therapy was ivuxolimab, an antibody that acts as an agonist of OX40 (CD134). Among those enrolled, mean age was roughly 55 years (range about 23 to 79) and 82.7% were male.

CDR1 and CDR2 from the germline V gene are SEHNR and FQNEAQ (reference sequence). V was cut by 5 bases and J by 2 bases, with 13 bases left in between. This CDR3 has 14 amino acids. Method: immunoSEQ multiplex PCR; TCRdb's copy keeps in-frame clones and lacks some. The data contain 30,000 to 40,000 clones, about 90% of them singletons. Specimen: CD4+ or CD8+ T cells sorted from blood, collected in a trial of the OX40 agonist ivuxolimab. This sequence joins TRBV7-9 and TRBJ2-7, with D perhaps matching TRBD2 (5 bases). This receptor was taken from an adult with an advanced solid tumor such as melanoma, head and neck, liver or kidney cancer. Written as DNA, the CDR3 is TGTGCCAGCAGCAATCTCGGGATACCCTACGAGCAGTACTTC. This translates into CASSNLGIPYEQYF. Variable domain in full (rest from reference TRBV7-9 and TRBJ2-7): DTGVSQNPRHKITKRGQNVTFRCDPISEHNRLYWYRQTLGQGPEFLTYFQNEAQLEKSRLLSDRFSAERPKGSFSTLEIQRTEQGDSAMYLCASSNLGIPYEQYFGPGTRLTVT.